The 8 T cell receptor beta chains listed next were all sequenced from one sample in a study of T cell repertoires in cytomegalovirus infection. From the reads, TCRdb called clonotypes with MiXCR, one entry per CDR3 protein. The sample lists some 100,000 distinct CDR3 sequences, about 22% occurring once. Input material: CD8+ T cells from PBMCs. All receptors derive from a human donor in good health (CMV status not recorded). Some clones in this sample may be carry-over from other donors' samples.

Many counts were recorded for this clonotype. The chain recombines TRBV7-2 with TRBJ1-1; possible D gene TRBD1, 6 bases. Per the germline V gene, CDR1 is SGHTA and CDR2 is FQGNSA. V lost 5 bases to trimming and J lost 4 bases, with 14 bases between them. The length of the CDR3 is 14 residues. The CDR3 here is CASSAGGWGTEAFF. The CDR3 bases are TGTGCCAGCAGCGCCGGGGGCTGGGGCACTGAAGCTTTCTTT.

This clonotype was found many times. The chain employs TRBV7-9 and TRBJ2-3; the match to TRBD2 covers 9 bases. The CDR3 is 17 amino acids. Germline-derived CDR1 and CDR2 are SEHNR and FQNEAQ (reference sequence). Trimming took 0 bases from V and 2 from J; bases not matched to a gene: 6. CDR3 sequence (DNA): TGTGCCAGCAGCTTAGCTAGCGGGGGCACCACCACAGATACGCAGTATTTT. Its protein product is CASSLASGGTTTDTQYF.

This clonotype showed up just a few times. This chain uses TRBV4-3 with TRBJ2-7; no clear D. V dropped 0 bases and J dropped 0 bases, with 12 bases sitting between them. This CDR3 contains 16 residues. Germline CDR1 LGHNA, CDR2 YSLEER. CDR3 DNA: TGCGCCAGCAGCCAAGAATCGGCCCCCGGCTCCTACGAGCAGTACTTC. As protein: CASSQESAPGSYEQYF.

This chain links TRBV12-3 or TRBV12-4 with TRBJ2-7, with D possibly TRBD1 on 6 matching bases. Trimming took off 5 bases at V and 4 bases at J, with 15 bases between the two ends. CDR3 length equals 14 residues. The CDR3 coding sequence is TGTGCCAGCAGTGAACAGGGTTTTGGGTACGAGCAGTACTTC. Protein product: CASSEQGFGYEQYF.

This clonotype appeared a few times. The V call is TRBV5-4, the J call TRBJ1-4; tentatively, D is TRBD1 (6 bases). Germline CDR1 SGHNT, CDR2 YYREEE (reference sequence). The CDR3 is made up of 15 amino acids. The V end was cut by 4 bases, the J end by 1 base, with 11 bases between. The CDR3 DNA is TGTGCCAGCAGCCTAGAGGGGGGAACTAATGAAAAACTGTTTTTT. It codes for CASSLEGGTNEKLFF.

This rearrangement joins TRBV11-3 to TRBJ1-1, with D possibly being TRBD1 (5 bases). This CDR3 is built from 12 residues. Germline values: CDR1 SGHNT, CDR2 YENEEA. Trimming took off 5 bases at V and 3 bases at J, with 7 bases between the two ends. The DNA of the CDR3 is TGTGCCAGCAGCAGAGGGGACACTGAAGCTTTCTTT. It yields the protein CASSRGDTEAFF.

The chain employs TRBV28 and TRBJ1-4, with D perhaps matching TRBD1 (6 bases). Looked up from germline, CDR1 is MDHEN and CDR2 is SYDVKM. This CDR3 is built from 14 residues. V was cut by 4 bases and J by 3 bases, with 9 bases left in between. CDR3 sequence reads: CASSSDRPNEKLFF. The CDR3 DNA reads TGTGCCAGCAGTTCAGACAGGCCTAATGAAAAACTGTTTTTT.

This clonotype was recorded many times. The CDR3 loop is CASTPGGGHEQYF. The DNA of the CDR3 is TGTGCCAGCACCCCCGGGGGGGGCCACGAGCAGTACTTC. J is TRBJ2-7 and V is TRBV6-1; 8 nucleotides match TRBD2. The CDR3 covers 13 residues. The germline gives CDR1 MNHNS, CDR2 SASEGT. V shed 7 bases, J shed 5 bases, and the junction held 7 bases outside the gene matches.